The 9 T cell receptor beta chains in this list originate from one sample, sequenced in a study of Ad26.COV2.S vaccination and SARS-CoV-2 variants. The treatment was: some 19 received Ad26.COV2.S at low or high dose, single or two shots; about 5 received placebo; per-sample allocation not given. Day 63 after the first injection of vaccine or placebo was the sampling time. The table came from immunoSEQ multiplex PCR; TCRdb's copy has only in-frame clones and leaves some out. The repertoire includes nearly 400,000 clones, approximately 91% of them detected once, and approximately 1.9% sits in the top ten. The material was peripheral blood, obtained in a trial of Ad26.COV2.S vaccine versus placebo. The receptors stem from a person between 18 and 65 years old who received the Ad26.COV2.S COVID-19 vaccine or a placebo.

The chain combines TRBV4-1 with TRBJ2-4, with a possible D match to TRBD2 (6 bases). The CDR3 has 14 residues. Germline CDR1 MGHRA, CDR2 YSYEKL. Trimming pared 0 bases from V and 6 bases from J, leaving 9 bases between. CDR3 region: CASSQDGGVNIQYF. CDR3 DNA: TGCGCCAGCAGCCAAGATGGCGGGGTAAACATTCAGTACTTC.

The chain recombines TRBV5-1 with TRBJ2-1, with D possibly being TRBD2 (6 bases). Germline assignment: CDR1 SGHRS and CDR2 YFSETQ. V lost 1 base and J lost 3, with 14 bases in between. The length of the CDR3 is 16 residues. The CDR3 region is CASSLPLARDYNEQFF. For the CDR3, the DNA is TGCGCCAGCAGCTTGCCGCTAGCGAGGGACTACAATGAGCAGTTCTTC.

As regards this clone: The sample holds other DNA sequences that translate to the same CDR3. This rearrangement joins TRBV5-1 to TRBJ1-1; D unclear. This CDR3 spans 13 amino acids. Trimming removed 0 bases from V and 1 base from J, with 4 bases in between. Germline assignment: CDR1 SGHRS and CDR2 YFSETQ. The CDR3: CASSLGGNTEAFF. Here the CDR3 DNA reads TGCGCCAGCAGCTTGGGGGGGAACACTGAAGCTTTCTTT.

V usage is TRBV7-9 and J usage is TRBJ2-1; D gene unclear. The germline CDR1 and CDR2 sequences are SEHNR and FQNEAQ (reference sequence). Deletions cut 5 bases from V and 5 bases from J, with 10 bases between. The CDR3 loop spans 13 amino acids. CDR3 DNA sequence: TGTGCCAGCAGCCACTCAATGGACAATGAGCAGTTCTTC. Amino acids: CASSHSMDNEQFF.

The rearrangement links TRBV7-2 to TRBJ2-1, with D possibly being TRBD1 (6 bases). This CDR3 contains 13 residues. Trimming took off 3 bases at V and 9 bases at J, with 12 bases between the two ends. Germline values: CDR1 SGHTA, CDR2 FQGNSA. CDR3 sequence (DNA): TGTGCCAGCAGCTTCCCAGGGGACCCTGAGCAGTTCTTC. This encodes CASSFPGDPEQFF.

The chain has TRBV28 and TRBJ2-2, with TRBD1 identical over 7 bases. With 6 bases clipped from V and 0 bases from J, the junction kept 4 bases outside the gene matches. The germline V gene has CDR1 MDHEN and CDR2 SYDVKM. The CDR3 spans 15 residues. The CDR3 DNA follows: TGTGCCAGCAGACAGGGGTCCGCGAACACCGGGGAGCTGTTTTTT. Translation: CASRQGSANTGELFF. The full variable domain, completed using reference TRBV28 and TRBJ2-2, is DVKVTQSSRYLVKRTGEKVFLECVQDMDHENMFWYRQDPGLGLRLIYFSYDVKMKEKGDIPEGYSVSREKKERFSLILESASTNQTSMYLCASRQGSANTGELFFGEGSRLTVL.

The table lists this clone with a count of one. The J gene is TRBJ2-7, the V gene TRBV10-1; D gene unclear. In germline, CDR1 is WNHNN, CDR2 SYGVQD (reference sequence). This CDR3 spans 14 amino acids. V lost 0 bases, J lost 3 bases, and 9 bases lay in between. CDR3 residues: CASSESWGNYEQYF. The CDR3 DNA reads as TGCGCCAGCAGTGAGTCGTGGGGTAACTACGAGCAGTACTTC.

The chain uses TRBV28 and TRBJ2-2; 8 positions match TRBD1. This CDR3 contains 16 residues. V lost 5 bases and J lost 6; bases outside the gene matches: 11. Germline V gene sequence: CDR1 MDHEN, CDR2 SYDVKM. The CDR3 is CASSRWTGRSSGELFF. The CDR3 DNA is TGTGCCAGCAGTCGCTGGACAGGGAGGAGTTCCGGGGAGCTGTTTTTT. The full variable domain, completed using reference TRBV28 and TRBJ2-2, is DVKVTQSSRYLVKRTGEKVFLECVQDMDHENMFWYRQDPGLGLRLIYFSYDVKMKEKGDIPEGYSVSREKKERFSLILESASTNQTSMYLCASSRWTGRSSGELFFGEGSRLTVL.

Here the CDR3 DNA reads TGTGCCAGCAGCTTGATCGATCGCTATGGCTACACCTTC. It codes for CASSLIDRYGYTF. The rearrangement links TRBV11-1 to TRBJ1-2; D is uncertain. The germline V and J ends were trimmed by 3 bases and 4 bases, with 9 bases remaining between them. CDR3 size: 13 residues. CDR1 SGHAT and CDR2 FQDESV come from the germline V gene (reference sequence).